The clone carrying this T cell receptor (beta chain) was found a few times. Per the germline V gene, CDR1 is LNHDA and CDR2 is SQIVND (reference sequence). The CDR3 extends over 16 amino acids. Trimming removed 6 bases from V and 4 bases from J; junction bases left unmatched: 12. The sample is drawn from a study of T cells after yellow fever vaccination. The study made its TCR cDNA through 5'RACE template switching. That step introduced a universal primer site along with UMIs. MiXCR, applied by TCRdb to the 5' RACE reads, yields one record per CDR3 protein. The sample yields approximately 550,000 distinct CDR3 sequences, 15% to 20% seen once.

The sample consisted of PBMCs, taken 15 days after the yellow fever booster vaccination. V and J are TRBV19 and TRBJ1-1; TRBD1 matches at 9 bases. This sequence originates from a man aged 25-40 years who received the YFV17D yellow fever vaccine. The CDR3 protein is CASSTSTTGQGTEAFF. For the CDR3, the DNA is TGTGCCAGTAGCACGTCCACCACGGGACAGGGCACTGAAGCTTTCTTT.